This T cell receptor (beta chain) was sequenced in a study of tumor and adjacent non-tumor tissue in lung cancer. The trim removed 2 bases at V and 7 bases at J, leaving 17 bases unmatched. The CDR3 is 17 residues long. CDR1 is DFQATT, CDR2 SNEGSKA, per germline (reference sequence). The library came from three nested PCR rounds adapted from ARM-PCR protocols. TCRdb reprocessed the multiplex PCR reads via MiXCR and lists one record per CDR3 protein. The sample records tens of thousands of distinct CDR3 sequences, roughly 66% being singletons. No cell sorting was done before RNA was extracted from the tissue.

The sequencing sample was made of lung tumor tissue. The chain carries TRBV20-1 and TRBJ2-1, with 7 bases identical to TRBD2. The clonotype originates from a man in his sixties with non-small cell lung cancer. As DNA, the CDR3 is TGCAGTGCTAGAAAGTCGGGGCGCGGGAGTATGGGAAATGAGCAGTTCTTC. Its translation: CSARKSGRGSMGNEQFF.